This T cell receptor beta chain originates from a study of T-cell reconstitution after alpha-beta-depleted transplantation in children. This clonotype was detected many times. The library targeted TCRbeta and was prepared with unique molecular identifiers. TCRdb used MiXCR to reprocess the PCR reads, holding one entry per CDR3 protein. The table lists over 300,000 distinct CDR3 sequences, about 9.3% of them singletons. CDR1 SGHRS and CDR2 YFSETQ come from the germline V gene. The CDR3 spans 14 residues. V was trimmed by 2 bases and J by 3 bases, leaving 10 bases between them. This chain joins TRBV5-1 and TRBJ2-3; possibly TRBD1 for D (5 bases). The material was PBMCs from the stem cell graft donor, obtained from the stem cell graft. The receptor was derived from a human donor who donated a stem cell graft to a child with acute lymphoblastic leukemia. The CDR3 bases are TGCGCCAGCAGCTTCCAGGGATTTACAGATACGCAGTATTTT. Translated: CASSFQGFTDTQYF.